The following is a T cell receptor beta chain sequence with its context. This clone's antigen is unknown. No clone much larger than this one lies a single base away; base qualities are absent. This sample was taken from a study of T cell changes during pregnancy in multiple sclerosis (dated by TCRdb to the late 2010s). For the wider study: In women with multiple sclerosis, the researchers looked at how the T cell repertoire shifted as pregnancy progressed.

From V the trimming removes 4 bases and from J it removes 1 base, while the gene matches leave 7 bases of the junction unaccounted for. Measured from the cysteine to the phenylalanine, the CDR3 is 15 residues long. The entry retains the CDR3 DNA only, 45 bases that are in frame from base 1. Based on the germline V gene, the CDR1 and CDR2 sequences are SGHVT and SQSDAQ. The method was the immunoSEQ multiplex PCR assay. Not all clones reach the TCRdb copy of this immuneACCESS table, which keeps in-frame sequences only. Checked studies attribute under half of the gap to unresolved V genes and leave the rest unexplained. Here the sample has about 77,000 clones; about 93% occur a single time. The leading ten clones occupy 2% to 3% of the sample.

The sequence is built from TRBV7-4 and TRBJ2-7; 7 bases in between match TRBD1. The clonotype was recovered from a female donor in good health, enrolled as a control in a pregnancy study. The material was peripheral blood, obtained after pregnancy. DNA sequence: TGTGCCAGCAGCTCTTGGGACAGAGAGTCCTACGAGCAGTACTTC. Translated, it gives CASSSWDRESYEQYF.